One sample yielded the 21 T cell receptor beta chains listed below, sequenced in a study of STAT5B mutations in CD4+ large granular lymphocyte leukemia. Data came from immunoSEQ multiplex PCR; TCRdb stores just in-frame clones and leaves some out. The sample lists 30,000 to 40,000 clones, around 72% occurring once. Sequencing was carried out using CD4+ T cells from blood buffy coats. Receptors were obtained from a human donor in good health.

V gene TRBV4-1 combines with J gene TRBJ2-1, with D possibly TRBD2 on 6 matching bases. V was trimmed by 4 bases and J by 7 bases, leaving 14 bases between them. Germline V gene sequence: CDR1 MGHRA, CDR2 YSYEKL. The CDR3 totals 14 residues. The chain's CDR3 is CASSRPTSMNEQFF. The CDR3, as DNA: TGCGCCAGCAGCCGCCCAACTAGCATGAATGAGCAGTTCTTC.

The chain carries TRBV6-5 and TRBJ1-2; D may be TRBD1 (5 bases). The CDR3 loop spans 13 amino acids. Germline CDR1 reads MNHEY; CDR2 reads SVGAGI. Trimming pared 2 bases from V and 5 bases from J, leaving 9 bases between. CDR3 coding DNA: TGTGCCAGCAGTTACGGGCCAGGGTATGGCTACACCTTC. It codes for CASSYGPGYGYTF.

The chain uses TRBV7-2 and TRBJ2-5, with 7 bases lining up with TRBD1. V dropped 5 bases and J dropped 5; count of bases not matched to a gene: 8. Per the germline V gene, CDR1 is SGHTA and CDR2 is FQGNSA. The CDR3 sequence is 14 residues long. DNA of the CDR3: TGTGCCAGCAGCACCACAGGGGCAGTGGAGACCCAGTACTTC. Translating gives CASSTTGAVETQYF.

The chain uses TRBV5-1 and TRBJ2-3; no reliable D call. V was clipped by 7 bases and J by 0 bases, with 3 bases between them. This CDR3 region has 11 residues. The V gene's germline CDR1 is SGHRS and CDR2 YFSETQ. In DNA form, the CDR3 reads TGCGCCAGCCAGAGCACAGATACGCAGTATTTT. Translated, it gives CASQSTDTQYF.

The chain has TRBV5-1 and TRBJ2-4, with a possible D match to TRBD1 (5 bases). V was cut by 0 bases and J by 0 bases, with 10 bases left in between. The germline CDR1 and CDR2 sequences are SGHRS and YFSETQ. This CDR3 region has 16 residues. The CDR3: CASSLGQFLAKNIQYF. The CDR3 DNA reads TGCGCCAGCAGCTTGGGACAGTTCCTAGCCAAAAACATTCAGTACTTC.

Points on this clone: Germline and junction disagree at one end, which may indicate a read error. The chain recombines TRBV7-7 with TRBJ2-3; tentative D call: TRBD2 (5 bases). Germline CDR1 is SSHAT and CDR2 is FNYEAQ (reference sequence). The CDR3 sequence is 15 residues long. This CDR3 is CASSLGASRSDTQYF. The CDR3 DNA sequence: TGTGCTAGCAGCTTAGGAGCTAGCAGGTCAGATACGCAGTATTTT. Full variable domain (remainder filled in from reference TRBV7-7 and TRBJ2-3): GAGVSQSPRYKVTKRGQDVTLRCDPISSHATLYWYQQALGQGPEFLTYFNYEAQPDKSGLPSDRFSAERPEGSISTLTIQRTEQRDSAMYRCASSLGASRSDTQYFGPGTRLTVL.

V gene TRBV5-4 combines with J gene TRBJ1-5; TRBD1 matches at 11 bases. Looked up from germline, CDR1 is SGHNT and CDR2 is YYREEE (reference sequence). The V and J ends lost 4 bases and 7 bases, in that order; junction bases with no gene match: 13. This CDR3 spans 17 amino acids. The CDR3 region is CASSLDPGTGGGQPQHF. The CDR3 DNA reads TGTGCCAGCAGCCTTGATCCCGGGACAGGGGGAGGACAGCCCCAGCATTTT. Using reference TRBV5-4 and TRBJ1-5 for the parts outside the CDR3, the full variable domain is ETGVTQSPTHLIKTRGQQVTLRCSSQSGHNTVSWYQQALGQGPQFIFQYYREEENGRGNFPPRFSGLQFPNYSSELNVNALELDDSALYLCASSLDPGTGGGQPQHFGDGTRLSIL.

This clone has only one observation. The CDR3 nucleotides read TGTGCCAGCAGAGCTGACAGGGGCCGTACTCAGCCCCAGCATTTT. It codes for CASRADRGRTQPQHF. The V gene is TRBV6-1, the J gene TRBJ1-5, with 8 positions matching TRBD1. Trimming at V came to 6 bases and at J to 6 bases, leaving 10 bases not matched to a gene. The germline gives CDR1 MNHNS, CDR2 SASEGT. The CDR3 runs to 15 residues.

The chain couples TRBV27 to TRBJ2-7, with D perhaps matching TRBD1 (5 bases). The germline V gene has CDR1 MNHEY and CDR2 SMNVEV (reference sequence). Trimming shortened V by 1 base and J by 6 bases, and 16 bases separated the two germline ends. The CDR3 is made up of 15 amino acids. The CDR3 protein is CASSLLSRARGEQYF. DNA of the CDR3: TGTGCCAGCAGTTTATTGTCCAGGGCTCGTGGCGAGCAGTACTTC.

V and J are TRBV28 and TRBJ2-2; 10 bases map to TRBD2. V trimming: 1 base; J trimming: 5 bases; junction bases outside the gene matches: 13. Germline V gene lookup returns CDR1 MDHEN and CDR2 SYDVKM. The CDR3 extends over 19 amino acids. CDR3 in DNA: TGTGCCAGCAGTTTATTTCCCCGGACTAGCGGCCATGGTACCGGGGAGCTGTTTTTT. It is translated as CASSLFPRTSGHGTGELFF.

The rearrangement links TRBV10-3 to TRBJ2-7; the match to TRBD2 covers 13 bases. The CDR3 spans 17 residues. Germline CDR1 reads ENHRY; CDR2 reads SYGVKD. V lost 4 bases to trimming and J lost 1 base; unmatched junction nucleotides: 7. The DNA of the CDR3 is TGTGCCATCAGTGCGCCGGGACTAGCGGGGTCATCCTACGAGCAGTACTTC. The encoded protein is CAISAPGLAGSSYEQYF.

The chain employs TRBV10-3 and TRBJ2-2, with 14 bases aligning to TRBD2. Germline V gives CDR1 ENHRY, CDR2 SYGVKD. The CDR3 totals 18 residues. The junction had 6 bases not matched to a gene; V was cut back by 6 bases and J by 0 bases. CDR3 protein: CAIRGTSGSRSNTGELFF. The CDR3 nucleotides are TGTGCCATCAGGGGGACTAGCGGGAGTCGTTCGAACACCGGGGAGCTGTTTTTT.

The chain combines TRBV7-2 with TRBJ1-2; D gene uncertain. Germline values: CDR1 SGHTA, CDR2 FQGNSA. This CDR3 spans 13 amino acids. V lost 5 bases, J lost 4 bases, and 11 bases lay in between. The CDR3 protein is CASSTGQRYGYTF. The DNA for the CDR3 is TGTGCCAGCAGCACCGGGCAACGCTATGGCTACACCTTC. Together with reference TRBV7-2 and TRBJ1-2, the CDR3 gives the full variable domain: GAGVSQSPSNKVTEKGKDVELRCDPISGHTALYWYRQSLGQGLEFLIYFQGNSAPDKSGLPSDRFSAERTGGSVSTLTIQRTQQEDSAVYLCASSTGQRYGYTFGSGTRLTVV.

For this clone: The conserved closing phenylalanine or tryptophan is absent in this CDR3, likely reflecting a read error. The DNA is omitted, as the CDR3 cannot be located on it reliably, and the CDR3 follows TCRdb's listing. The chain couples TRBV5-4 to TRBJ2-4; the D call of TRBD2 is as the table states it, not checked on the DNA. Ends included, the CDR3 has 9 residues. Per the germline V gene, CDR1 is SGHNT and CDR2 is YYREEE (reference sequence). The CDR3 here is CASSWSYEV.

This sequence joins TRBV6-5 and TRBJ2-7; possibly TRBD2 for D (6 bases). Germline assignment: CDR1 MNHEY and CDR2 SVGAGI. This CDR3 has 13 residues. Trimming stripped 9 bases from V and 9 bases from J, with 21 bases between. The CDR3: CASWSGGNTGQYF. As DNA, the CDR3 is TGTGCCAGTTGGAGCGGAGGGAATACGGGGCAGTACTTC.

This chain links TRBV18 with TRBJ2-5, with a tentative D call TRBD2 (5 bases). Trimming removed 4 bases from V and 5 bases from J, with 14 bases in between. This CDR3 contains 14 residues. In germline, CDR1 is KGHSH, CDR2 LQKENI. CDR3 in amino acids: CASSRSGIGETQYF. CDR3 nucleotide sequence: TGTGCCAGCTCACGGTCCGGGATCGGGGAGACCCAGTACTTC.

The chain couples TRBV18 to TRBJ1-2, with D hard to call. Germline V gene data show CDR1 as KGHSH and CDR2 as LQKENI. The V end was cut by 3 bases, the J end by 0 bases, with 17 bases between. This CDR3 contains 17 residues. The CDR3 nucleotides read TGTGCCAGCTCACCGACTGACGGGAGGATCGCTAACTATGGCTACACCTTC. Residues: CASSPTDGRIANYGYTF.

This chain uses TRBV5-4 with TRBJ2-1, with D unresolved. V lost 5 bases and J lost 0, with 12 bases in between. Germline values: CDR1 SGHNT, CDR2 YYREEE (reference sequence). The CDR3 covers 15 residues. CDR3 in amino acids: CASSKEGISYNEQFF. The CDR3 bases are TGTGCCAGCAGTAAGGAAGGGATCTCCTACAATGAGCAGTTCTTC. Complete variable domain (other parts from reference TRBV5-4 and TRBJ2-1): ETGVTQSPTHLIKTRGQQVTLRCSSQSGHNTVSWYQQALGQGPQFIFQYYREEENGRGNFPPRFSGLQFPNYSSELNVNALELDDSALYLCASSKEGISYNEQFFGPGTRLTVL.

V and J are TRBV7-6 and TRBJ1-5; weak D call: TRBD1 (5 bases). V dropped 2 bases and J dropped 0 bases, with 20 bases sitting between them. The length of the CDR3 is 19 residues. The germline gives CDR1 SGHVS, CDR2 FNYEAQ. In nucleotides, the CDR3 is TGTGCCAGCAGCTTATCGTACGCAGGGCCGATTTATAGCAATCAGCCCCAGCATTTT. Its translation is CASSLSYAGPIYSNQPQHF.

This chain links TRBV7-6 with TRBJ2-3; D is perhaps TRBD2 (6 bases). The germline V gene has CDR1 SGHVS and CDR2 FNYEAQ. The length of the CDR3 is 15 residues. Deletions cut 1 base from V and 0 bases from J, with 8 bases between. The CDR3 DNA follows: TGTGCCAGCAGCTTAGTTGGGGGGAGCACAGATACGCAGTATTTT. This translates into CASSLVGGSTDTQYF.

This sequence joins TRBV7-2 and TRBJ2-3; 9 nucleotides agree with TRBD2. V lost 3 bases and J lost 2; bases outside the gene matches: 3. Germline V gene lookup returns CDR1 SGHTA and CDR2 FQGNSA. The CDR3 has 15 residues. The CDR3 nucleotides read TGTGCCAGCAGCTTCAGGGGACTAGCCACAGATACGCAGTATTTT. It is translated as CASSFRGLATDTQYF.